Given below is one T cell receptor (beta chain) in context. The sample is drawn from a study of technical replicates of blood from a handful of donors. The data were produced by immunoSEQ multiplex PCR, yet TCRdb's version contains in-frame clones alone and is incomplete. The sample gives under 80,000 clones, 75% to 95% of which show up once; approximately 0.4% is in the top ten. This CDR3 is built from 12 residues. The V end was cut by 4 bases, the J end by 10 bases, with 12 bases between. Looked up from germline, CDR1 is SGHRS and CDR2 is YFSETQ. The gene calls are TRBV5-1 and TRBJ2-1; possibly TRBD2 for D (6 bases). The sequence derives from a human donor in good health. Some clones in this sample may be carry-over from other donors' samples. The specimen sequenced was T cells isolated from PBMCs. For the CDR3, the DNA is TGCGCCAGCAGCCTAAGGGAGGACGAGCAGTTCTTC. Translated, it gives CASSLREDEQFF.